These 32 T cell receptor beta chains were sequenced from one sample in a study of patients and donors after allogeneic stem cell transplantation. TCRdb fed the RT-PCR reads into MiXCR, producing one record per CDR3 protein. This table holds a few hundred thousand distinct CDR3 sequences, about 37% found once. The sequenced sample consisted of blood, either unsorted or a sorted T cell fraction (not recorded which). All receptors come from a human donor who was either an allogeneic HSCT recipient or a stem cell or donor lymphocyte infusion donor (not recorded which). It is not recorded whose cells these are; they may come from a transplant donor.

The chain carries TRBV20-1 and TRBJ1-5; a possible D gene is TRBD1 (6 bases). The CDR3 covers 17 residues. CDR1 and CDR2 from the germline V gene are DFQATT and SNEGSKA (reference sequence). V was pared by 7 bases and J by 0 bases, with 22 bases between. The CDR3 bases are TGCAGTGTATCCTTAAATAGTGGACAGATTAGCAATCAGCCCCAGCATTTT. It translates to CSVSLNSGQISNQPQHF.

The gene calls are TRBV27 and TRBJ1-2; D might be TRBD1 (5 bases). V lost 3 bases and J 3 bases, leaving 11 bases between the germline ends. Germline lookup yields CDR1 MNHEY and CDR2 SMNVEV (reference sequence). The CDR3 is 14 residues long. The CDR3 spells CASSFWGDHYGYTF. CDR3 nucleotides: TGTGCCAGCAGTTTTTGGGGGGATCACTATGGCTACACCTTC.

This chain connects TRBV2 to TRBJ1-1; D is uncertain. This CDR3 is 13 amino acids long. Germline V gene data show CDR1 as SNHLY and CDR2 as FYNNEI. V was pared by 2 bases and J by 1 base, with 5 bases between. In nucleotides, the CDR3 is TGTGCCAGCAGTGAACCACCGAACACTGAAGCTTTCTTT. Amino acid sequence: CASSEPPNTEAFF.

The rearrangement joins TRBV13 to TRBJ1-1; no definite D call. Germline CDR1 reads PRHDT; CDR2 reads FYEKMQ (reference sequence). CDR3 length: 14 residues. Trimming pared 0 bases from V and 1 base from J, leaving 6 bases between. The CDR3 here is CASSLGRPNTEAFF. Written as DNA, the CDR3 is TGTGCCAGCAGCTTAGGCAGGCCGAACACTGAAGCTTTCTTT.

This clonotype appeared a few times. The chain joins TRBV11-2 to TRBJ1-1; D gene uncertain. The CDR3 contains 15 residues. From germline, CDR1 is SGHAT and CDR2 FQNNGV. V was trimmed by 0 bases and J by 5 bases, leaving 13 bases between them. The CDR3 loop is CASSLESGFGTEAFF. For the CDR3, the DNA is TGTGCCAGCAGCTTAGAATCGGGATTCGGGACTGAAGCTTTCTTT.

CDR3 loop: CSGHRGETQYF. The CDR3 nucleotides are TGCAGCGGGCACCGAGGGGAGACCCAGTACTTC. The chain uses TRBV29-1 and TRBJ2-5; D is possibly TRBD2 (5 bases). V lost 7 bases and J lost 5, with 11 bases in between. Germline CDR1 reads SQVTM; CDR2 reads ANQGSEA. The CDR3 has 11 residues.

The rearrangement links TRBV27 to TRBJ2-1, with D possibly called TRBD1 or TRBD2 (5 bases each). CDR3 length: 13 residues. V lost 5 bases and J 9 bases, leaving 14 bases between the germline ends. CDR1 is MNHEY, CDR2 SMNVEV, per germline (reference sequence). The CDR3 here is CASSLLEGREQFF. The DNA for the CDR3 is TGTGCCAGCAGTCTGCTAGAGGGGCGTGAGCAGTTCTTC.

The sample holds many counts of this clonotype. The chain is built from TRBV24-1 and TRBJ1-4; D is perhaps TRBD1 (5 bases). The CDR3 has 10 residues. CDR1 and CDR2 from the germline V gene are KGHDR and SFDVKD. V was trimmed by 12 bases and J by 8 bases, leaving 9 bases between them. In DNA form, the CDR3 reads TGTGCCTTCGAGGGGGAAAAACTGTTTTTT. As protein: CAFEGEKLFF.

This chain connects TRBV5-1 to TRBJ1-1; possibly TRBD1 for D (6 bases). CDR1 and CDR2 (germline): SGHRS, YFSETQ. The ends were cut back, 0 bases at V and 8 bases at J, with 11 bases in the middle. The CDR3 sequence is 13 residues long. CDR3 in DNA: TGCGCCAGCAGCTTGGGCAGGGGCGTAGAAGCTTTCTTT. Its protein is CASSLGRGVEAFF. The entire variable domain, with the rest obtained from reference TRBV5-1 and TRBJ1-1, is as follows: KAGVTQTPRYLIKTRGQQVTLSCSPISGHRSVSWYQQTPGQGLQFLFEYFSETQRNKGNFPGRFSGRQFSNSRSEMNVSTLELGDSALYLCASSLGRGVEAFFGQGTRLTVV.

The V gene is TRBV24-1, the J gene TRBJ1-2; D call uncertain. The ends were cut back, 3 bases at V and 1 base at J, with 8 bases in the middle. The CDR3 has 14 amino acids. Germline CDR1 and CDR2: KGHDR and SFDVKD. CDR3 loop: CATSDPSINYGYTF. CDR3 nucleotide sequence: TGTGCCACCAGTGATCCCTCCATTAACTATGGCTACACCTTC.

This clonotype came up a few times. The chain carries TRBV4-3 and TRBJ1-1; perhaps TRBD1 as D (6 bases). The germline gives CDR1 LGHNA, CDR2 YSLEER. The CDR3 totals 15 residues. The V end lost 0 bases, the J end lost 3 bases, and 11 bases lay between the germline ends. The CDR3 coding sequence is TGCGCCAGCAGCCAAGATATAGGGGGGGACACTGAAGCTTTCTTT. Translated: CASSQDIGGDTEAFF.

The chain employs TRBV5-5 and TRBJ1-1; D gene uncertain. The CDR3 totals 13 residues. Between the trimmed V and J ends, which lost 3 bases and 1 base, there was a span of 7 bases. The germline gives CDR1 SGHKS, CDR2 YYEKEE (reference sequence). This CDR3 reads CASSSTPNTEAFF. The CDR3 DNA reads TGTGCCAGCAGCTCCACCCCGAACACTGAAGCTTTCTTT.

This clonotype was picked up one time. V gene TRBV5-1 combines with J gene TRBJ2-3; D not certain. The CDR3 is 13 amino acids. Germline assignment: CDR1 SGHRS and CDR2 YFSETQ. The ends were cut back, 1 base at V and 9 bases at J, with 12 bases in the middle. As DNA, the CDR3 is TGCGCCAGCAGCTTGCGGGTTCCCTACACGCAGTATTTT. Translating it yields CASSLRVPYTQYF.

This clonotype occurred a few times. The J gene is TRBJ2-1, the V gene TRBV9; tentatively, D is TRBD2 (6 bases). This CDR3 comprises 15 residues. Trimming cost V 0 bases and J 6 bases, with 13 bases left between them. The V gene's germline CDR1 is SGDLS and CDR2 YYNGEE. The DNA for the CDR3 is TGTGCCAGCAGCGTAGATGGGCGGGGTCGCAATGAGCAGTTCTTC. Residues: CASSVDGRGRNEQFF. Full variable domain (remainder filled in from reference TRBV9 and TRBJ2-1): DSGVTQTPKHLITATGQRVTLRCSPRSGDLSVYWYQQSLDQGLQFLIQYYNGEERAKGNILERFSAQQFPDLHSELNLSSLELGDSALYFCASSVDGRGRNEQFFGPGTRLTVL.

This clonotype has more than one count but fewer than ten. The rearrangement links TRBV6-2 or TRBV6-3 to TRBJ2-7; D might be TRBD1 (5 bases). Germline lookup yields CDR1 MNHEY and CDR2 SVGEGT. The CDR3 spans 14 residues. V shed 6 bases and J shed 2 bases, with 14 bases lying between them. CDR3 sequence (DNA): TGTGCCAGCAGGGCGACAGTAACTCCCTACGAGCAGTACTTC. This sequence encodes CASRATVTPYEQYF.

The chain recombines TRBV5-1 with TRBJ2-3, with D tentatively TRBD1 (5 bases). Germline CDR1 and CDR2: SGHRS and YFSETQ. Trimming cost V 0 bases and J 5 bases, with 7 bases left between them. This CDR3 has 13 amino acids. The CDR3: CASSLVTEDTQYF. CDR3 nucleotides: TGCGCCAGCAGCTTGGTGACAGAAGATACGCAGTATTTT.

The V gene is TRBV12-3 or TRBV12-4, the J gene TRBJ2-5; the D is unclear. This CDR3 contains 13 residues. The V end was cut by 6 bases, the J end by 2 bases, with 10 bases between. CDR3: CASSGGPQETQYF. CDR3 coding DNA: TGTGCCAGCAGCGGTGGACCGCAAGAGACCCAGTACTTC.

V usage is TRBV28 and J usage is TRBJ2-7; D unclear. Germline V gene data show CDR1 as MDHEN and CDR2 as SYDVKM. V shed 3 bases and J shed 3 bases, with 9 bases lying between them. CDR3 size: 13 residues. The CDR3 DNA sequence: TGTGCCAGCAGTTTTGGCGGAGTCTACGAGCAGTACTTC. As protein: CASSFGGVYEQYF.

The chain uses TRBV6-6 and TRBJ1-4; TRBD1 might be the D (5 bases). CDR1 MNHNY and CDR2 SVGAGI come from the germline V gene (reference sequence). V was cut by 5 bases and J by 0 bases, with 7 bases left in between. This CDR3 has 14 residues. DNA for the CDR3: TGTGCCAGCAGTCGGGGGGCAACTAATGAAAAACTGTTTTTT. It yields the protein CASSRGATNEKLFF.

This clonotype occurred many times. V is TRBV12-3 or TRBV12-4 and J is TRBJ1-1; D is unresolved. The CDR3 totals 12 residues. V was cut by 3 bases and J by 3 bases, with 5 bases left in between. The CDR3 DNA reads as TGTGCCAGCAGTTTTGGAGACACTGAAGCTTTCTTT. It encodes CASSFGDTEAFF.

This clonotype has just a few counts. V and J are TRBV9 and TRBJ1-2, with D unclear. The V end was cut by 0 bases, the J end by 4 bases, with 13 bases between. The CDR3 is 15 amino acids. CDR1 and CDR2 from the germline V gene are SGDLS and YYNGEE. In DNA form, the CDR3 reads TGTGCCAGCAGCGTAGCTACGGGGATGGGCTATGGCTACACCTTC. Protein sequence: CASSVATGMGYGYTF.

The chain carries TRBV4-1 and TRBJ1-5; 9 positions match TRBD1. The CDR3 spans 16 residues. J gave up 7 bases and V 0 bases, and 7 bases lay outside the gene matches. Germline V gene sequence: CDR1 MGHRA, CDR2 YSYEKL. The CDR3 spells CASSQELGTGRQPQHF. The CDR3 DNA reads TGCGCCAGCAGCCAAGAACTAGGGACAGGGCGACAGCCCCAGCATTTT.

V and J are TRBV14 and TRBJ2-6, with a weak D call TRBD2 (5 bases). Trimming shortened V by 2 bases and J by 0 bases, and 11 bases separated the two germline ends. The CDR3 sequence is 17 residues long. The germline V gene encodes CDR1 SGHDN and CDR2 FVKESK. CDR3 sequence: CASSQRGYGSGANVLTF. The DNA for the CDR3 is TGTGCCAGCAGCCAAAGAGGGTACGGCTCTGGGGCCAACGTCCTGACTTTC.

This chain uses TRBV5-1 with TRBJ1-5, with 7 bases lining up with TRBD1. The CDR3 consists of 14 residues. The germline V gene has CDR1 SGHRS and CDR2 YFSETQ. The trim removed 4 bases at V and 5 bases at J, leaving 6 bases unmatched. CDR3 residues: CASSTGTDHQPQHF. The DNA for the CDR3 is TGCGCCAGCAGCACCGGGACAGACCATCAGCCCCAGCATTTT.

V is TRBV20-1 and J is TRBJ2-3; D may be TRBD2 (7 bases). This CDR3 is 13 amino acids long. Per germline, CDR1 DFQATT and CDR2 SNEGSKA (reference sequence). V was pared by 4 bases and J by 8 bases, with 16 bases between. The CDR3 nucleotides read TGCAGTGCTATCGAGGGGGGGCCTAGTACGCAGTATTTT. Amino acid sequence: CSAIEGGPSTQYF.

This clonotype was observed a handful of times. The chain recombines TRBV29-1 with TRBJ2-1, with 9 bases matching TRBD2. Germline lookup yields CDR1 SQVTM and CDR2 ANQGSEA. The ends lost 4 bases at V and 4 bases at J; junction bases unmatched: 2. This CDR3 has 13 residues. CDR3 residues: CSVGLAAYNEQFF. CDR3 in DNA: TGCAGCGTTGGACTAGCGGCTTACAATGAGCAGTTCTTC.

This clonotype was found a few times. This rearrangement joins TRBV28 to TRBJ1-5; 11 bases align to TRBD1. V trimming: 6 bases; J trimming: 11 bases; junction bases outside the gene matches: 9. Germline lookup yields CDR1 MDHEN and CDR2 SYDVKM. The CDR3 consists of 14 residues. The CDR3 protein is CASRRTGGPAAQHF. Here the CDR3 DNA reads TGTGCCAGCAGACGGACAGGGGGCCCGGCGGCCCAGCATTTT.

CDR3 amino acids: CASSPRTGKGYEQYF. The CDR3 DNA is TGTGCCAGCAGCCCCAGGACAGGGAAGGGGTACGAGCAGTACTTC. The chain recombines TRBV3-1 with TRBJ2-7; 8 bases are a match to TRBD1. CDR3 length: 15 amino acids. CDR1 is LGHDT and CDR2 is YNNKEL in the germline V gene (reference sequence). The junction had 9 bases not matched to a gene; V was cut back by 4 bases and J by 4 bases.

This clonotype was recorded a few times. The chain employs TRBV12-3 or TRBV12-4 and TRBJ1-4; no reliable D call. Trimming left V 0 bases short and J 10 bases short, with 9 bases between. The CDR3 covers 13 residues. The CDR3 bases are TGTGCCAGCAGTTTAGCGGTGTCGGCAAAACTGTTTTTT. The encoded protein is CASSLAVSAKLFF.

CDR3 coding DNA: TGTGCCAGCAGCTTAGACGCAATAAGAACTAATGAAAAACTGTTTTTT. This sequence encodes CASSLDAIRTNEKLFF. The chain couples TRBV7-9 to TRBJ1-4; D is unresolved. From germline, CDR1 is SEHNR and CDR2 FQNEAQ (reference sequence). CDR3 size: 16 residues. V lost 1 base, J lost 1 base, and 10 bases lay in between.

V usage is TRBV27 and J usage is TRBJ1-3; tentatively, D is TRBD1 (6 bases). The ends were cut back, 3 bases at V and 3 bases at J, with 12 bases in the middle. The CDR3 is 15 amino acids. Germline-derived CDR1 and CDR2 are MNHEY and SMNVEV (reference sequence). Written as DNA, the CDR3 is TGTGCCAGCAGTTTTAAGGGGGGCAGTGGAAACACCATATATTTT. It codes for CASSFKGGSGNTIYF.

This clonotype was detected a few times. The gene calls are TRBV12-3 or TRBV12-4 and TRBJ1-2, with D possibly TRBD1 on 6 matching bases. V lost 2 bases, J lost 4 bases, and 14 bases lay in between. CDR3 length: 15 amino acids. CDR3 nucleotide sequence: TGTGCCAGCAGTTTAACTAGGGACATGGGCTATGGCTACACCTTC. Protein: CASSLTRDMGYGYTF.